This passage covers 31 T cell receptor beta chains from one sample sequenced in a study of siplizumab effects on memory and regulatory T cells. TCRdb's copy holds only in-frame clones and misses some; the assay was immunoSEQ multiplex PCR. This table has around 97,000 clones, over 90% appearing once. The sequenced material came from non-Treg CD4+ T cells sorted from blood. The origin of the receptors is a human donor in good health.

The rearrangement joins TRBV30 to TRBJ2-7; D gene uncertain. V lost 6 bases to trimming and J lost 6 bases, with 21 bases between them. Germline V lookup: CDR1 GTSNPN, CDR2 SVGIG (reference sequence). There are 14 residues in the CDR3. This CDR3 is CACEPGPLMGEQYF. The CDR3 nucleotides read TGTGCCTGCGAGCCGGGCCCCTTAATGGGCGAGCAGTACTTC.

V and J are TRBV18 and TRBJ1-1; TRBD1 matches 7 bases. CDR1 is KGHSH and CDR2 is LQKENI in the germline V gene. V shed 4 bases and J 6 bases; nucleotides not matched to a gene: 8. The CDR3 consists of 14 residues. CDR3 DNA sequence: TGTGCCAGCTCACAGCAGGGGGGTCGTTCTGAAGCTTTCTTT. Translation: CASSQQGGRSEAFF.

The chain uses TRBV7-7 and TRBJ2-5; TRBD2 aligns across 8 bases. The CDR3 sequence is 14 residues long. Trimming at V came to 5 bases and at J to 5 bases, leaving 7 bases not matched to a gene. Looked up from germline, CDR1 is SSHAT and CDR2 is FNYEAQ (reference sequence). This CDR3 is CASSRSGRTETQYF. CDR3 nucleotides: TGTGCCAGCAGCCGGAGCGGGAGAACGGAGACCCAGTACTTC.

This chain uses TRBV9 with TRBJ2-7; 11 bases are shared with TRBD2. The germline CDR1 and CDR2 sequences are SGDLS and YYNGEE. Unmatched junction bases numbered 22, after V lost 0 bases and J lost 5 bases. The CDR3 contains 21 residues. The CDR3 reads CASSVGLAGINREGGWDEQYF. DNA for the CDR3: TGTGCCAGCAGCGTAGGACTAGCGGGGATTAACCGGGAGGGCGGTTGGGACGAGCAGTACTTC.

The V call is TRBV7-8, the J call TRBJ1-6; D not certain. Germline CDR1 reads SGHVS; CDR2 reads FQNEAQ. Between the trimmed V and J ends, which lost 1 base and 7 bases, there was a span of 14 bases. This CDR3 spans 16 amino acids. The CDR3 nucleotides read TGTGCCAGCAGCTTAGTTTTTCGGTTCCGGAATTCACCCCTCCACTTT. Amino acids: CASSLVFRFRNSPLHF.

With respect to this clone: A junction end diverges from the germline sequence, so it may reflect a read error. The rearrangement uses TRBV7-3 and TRBJ2-2, with D hard to call. CDR3 length: 15 residues. Germline V CDR1 and CDR2: SGHTA, FQGTGA. The CDR3 DNA is TGTGCCAGCAGCCTAACCACAGTGAACACCGGGGAGCTGTTTTTT. Its protein product is CASSLTTVNTGELFF.

The chain is built from TRBV9 and TRBJ2-7; D is possibly TRBD2 (5 bases). In germline, CDR1 is SGDLS, CDR2 YYNGEE. This CDR3 contains 17 residues. The V end was cut by 0 bases, the J end by 1 base, with 17 bases between. The CDR3 is CASSVAATYAGSYEQYF. CDR3 bases: TGTGCCAGCAGCGTAGCTGCGACCTACGCGGGTTCCTACGAGCAGTACTTC.

The chain is built from TRBV21-1 and TRBJ2-3; the D call TRBD2 from the table was never checked on the DNA. TRBV21-1 represents a pseudogene. This CDR3 region has 17 residues. Here the CDR3 DNA reads TGTGCCAGCAGAATATCGGGAGAGGGAGGTCCCACAGATACGCAGTATTTT. Its translation is CASRISGEGGPTDTQYF.

The chain uses TRBV5-6 and TRBJ2-7; D not certain. The ends were cut back, 3 bases at V and 5 bases at J, with 6 bases in the middle. Germline CDR1 SGHDT, CDR2 YYEEEE. The CDR3 loop spans 11 amino acids. CDR3 coding DNA: TGTGCCAGCAGCTGGTCAAACGAGCAGTACTTC. This gives the protein CASSWSNEQYF.

The chain links TRBV4-1 to TRBJ1-1; a weak D match, TRBD1 (5 bases). V was cut by 0 bases and J by 8 bases, with 10 bases left in between. CDR3 length: 13 amino acids. Germline V lookup: CDR1 MGHRA, CDR2 YSYEKL. This chain's CDR3 is CASSQEFGGEAFF. In nucleotides, the CDR3 is TGCGCCAGCAGCCAAGAATTCGGGGGAGAAGCTTTCTTT.

The chain is built from TRBV28 and TRBJ1-6; D unresolved. CDR1 MDHEN and CDR2 SYDVKM come from the germline V gene. This CDR3 region has 15 residues. The V gene lost 6 bases and the J gene lost 7 bases, with 16 bases spanning the gap. Here the CDR3 reads CASRILQEGNSPLHF. The DNA of the CDR3 is TGTGCCAGCAGAATACTCCAGGAGGGAAATTCACCCCTCCACTTT.

This clone has just one count. The junction does not match germline at one end; this may be a read error. This same CDR3 is encoded by further DNA sequences in the sample. The chain is built from TRBV29-1 and TRBJ2-7; D tentatively fits TRBD1 or TRBD2 (5 bases each). The CDR3 spans 12 residues. Germline V gene data show CDR1 as SQVTM and CDR2 as ANQGSEA. The CDR3 region has the DNA TGCAGCGCTGAAGGTCGGGGCCGCGAGCAGTACTTC. Amino acid sequence: CSAEGRGREQYF.

The gene calls are TRBV2 and TRBJ2-1; 8 bases are a match to TRBD2. The CDR3 has 16 amino acids. Germline values: CDR1 SNHLY, CDR2 FYNNEI. J gave up 10 bases and V 1 base, and 12 bases lay outside the gene matches. For the CDR3, the DNA is TGTGCCAGCAGTGAAGAACGGATGCTAGCGGGCGAAGAGCAGTTCTTC. It is translated as CASSEERMLAGEEQFF.

The chain carries TRBV19 and TRBJ2-7; 9 bases are a match to TRBD1. There are 16 residues in the CDR3. With V trimmed by 4 bases and J by 7 bases, 14 bases remained unmatched. Per the germline V gene, CDR1 is LNHDA and CDR2 is SQIVND (reference sequence). The CDR3 loop reads CASSSRTGASSREQYF. The CDR3 DNA reads as TGTGCCAGTAGTAGCCGGACAGGGGCTTCGTCGAGGGAGCAGTACTTC.

The rearrangement joins TRBV27 to TRBJ2-2, with D perhaps TRBD1 or TRBD2 (6 bases each). V dropped 8 bases and J dropped 7 bases, with 17 bases sitting between them. CDR3 length: 14 residues. Germline V gene sequence: CDR1 MNHEY, CDR2 SMNVEV (reference sequence). CDR3 loop: CASGGRQLFGELFF. The CDR3 nucleotides read TGTGCCAGCGGGGGGCGGCAACTTTTCGGGGAGCTGTTTTTT.

The gene calls are TRBV29-1 and TRBJ2-2, with TRBD2 matching over 8 bases. Trimming removed 4 bases from V and 6 bases from J; junction bases left unmatched: 10. CDR3 length equals 15 residues. The germline V gene has CDR1 SQVTM and CDR2 ANQGSEA. The CDR3 reads CSVGGGSGESGELFF. For the CDR3, the DNA is TGCAGCGTTGGTGGGGGTAGCGGGGAGTCCGGGGAGCTGTTTTTT.

V gene TRBV14 combines with J gene TRBJ2-2, with 10 bases identical to TRBD2. The CDR3 covers 16 residues. V lost 2 bases, J lost 6 bases, and 6 bases stayed unmatched. CDR1 and CDR2 from the germline V gene are SGHDN and FVKESK. In DNA form, the CDR3 reads TGTGCCAGCAGCCAAAAGCGGGAGGGCCTATCCGGGGAGCTGTTTTTT. Translating it yields CASSQKREGLSGELFF. Based on the CDR3 plus reference TRBV14 and TRBJ2-2, the full variable domain is EAGVTQFPSHSVIEKGQTVTLRCDPISGHDNLYWYRRVMGKEIKFLLHFVKESKQDESGMPNNRFLAERTGGTYSTLKVQPAELEDSGVYFCASSQKREGLSGELFFGEGSRLTVL.

J is TRBJ2-1 and V is TRBV7-3, with 9 bases lining up with TRBD2. Per germline, CDR1 SGHTA and CDR2 FQGTGA. V shed 2 bases and J 0 bases; nucleotides not matched to a gene: 5. The CDR3 totals 17 residues. The CDR3 is CASSLGVAGASYNEQFF. The CDR3 nucleotides read TGTGCCAGCAGCTTAGGGGTAGCGGGGGCCTCCTACAATGAGCAGTTCTTC.

The CDR3 DNA is TGCGCCAGCAGCGTGGGACAGGGGGGAGAGACCCAGTACTTC. As protein: CASSVGQGGETQYF. The rearrangement joins TRBV5-1 to TRBJ2-5, with 11 bases aligning to TRBD1. The germline CDR1 and CDR2 sequences are SGHRS and YFSETQ. The CDR3 is made up of 14 amino acids. Losses at the gene ends were 4 bases for V and 4 bases for J; bases not matched to a gene: 3. Full variable domain (rest looked up from reference TRBV5-1 and TRBJ2-5): KAGVTQTPRYLIKTRGQQVTLSCSPISGHRSVSWYQQTPGQGLQFLFEYFSETQRNKGNFPGRFSGRQFSNSRSEMNVSTLELGDSALYLCASSVGQGGETQYFGPGTRLLVL.

This chain joins TRBV7-3 and TRBJ2-3; perhaps TRBD1 as D (5 bases). Germline CDR1 SGHTA, CDR2 FQGTGA. CDR3 length equals 13 residues. The V end lost 5 bases, the J end lost 5 bases, and 11 bases lay between the germline ends. The CDR3 nucleotides are TGTGCCAGCAGCCTCCAGGGCGGAGATACGCAGTATTTT. This codes for CASSLQGGDTQYF.

This clone was observed a single time. CDR3 in amino acids: CASSDATAGSNEQFF. The CDR3 DNA reads as TGTGCCAGCAGTGATGCGACCGCTGGATCCAATGAGCAGTTCTTC. This chain connects TRBV6-1 to TRBJ2-1; D not certain. Trimming took off 3 bases at V and 6 bases at J, with 15 bases between the two ends. This CDR3 comprises 15 residues. Looked up from germline, CDR1 is MNHNS and CDR2 is SASEGT.

The gene calls are TRBV5-6 and TRBJ1-2; D unclear. Germline V gene data show CDR1 as SGHDT and CDR2 as YYEEEE. The CDR3 spans 14 residues. V was shortened by 5 bases and J by 8 bases, with 19 bases between the two germline ends. In nucleotides, the CDR3 is TGTGCCAGCAGTCCGGTTGGAGGAACTGACGGCTACACCTTC. Translating gives CASSPVGGTDGYTF.

The rearrangement links TRBV5-1 to TRBJ1-2; D gene uncertain. V dropped 1 base and J dropped 8 bases, with 18 bases sitting between them. From germline, CDR1 is SGHRS and CDR2 YFSETQ. CDR3 length: 15 residues. The DNA of the CDR3 is TGCGCCAGCAGCTTGAGAGATGGAAGGGCTGGGGGCTACACCTTC. This codes for CASSLRDGRAGGYTF.

The chain couples TRBV30 to TRBJ2-4; unclear D gene. With 1 base removed from V and 3 bases from J, the gap between germline ends came to 7 bases. In germline, CDR1 is GTSNPN, CDR2 SVGIG (reference sequence). The CDR3 spans 13 residues. The CDR3 region is CAWSGLVKNIQYF. In nucleotides, the CDR3 is TGTGCCTGGAGTGGTTTAGTCAAAAACATTCAGTACTTC.

The chain combines TRBV6-6 with TRBJ1-5, with a possible D match to TRBD1 (6 bases). The germline gives CDR1 MNHNY, CDR2 SVGAGI (reference sequence). This CDR3 spans 14 amino acids. Trimming stripped 5 bases from V and 3 bases from J, with 11 bases between. The CDR3 region is CASSVGQLNQPQHF. The CDR3 bases are TGTGCCAGCAGTGTCGGACAGCTCAATCAGCCCCAGCATTTT.

V usage is TRBV7-9 and J usage is TRBJ2-2; either TRBD1 or TRBD2 may fit D (5 bases each). V was pared by 5 bases and J by 6 bases, with 19 bases between. In germline, CDR1 is SEHNR, CDR2 FQNEAQ (reference sequence). The CDR3 extends over 16 amino acids. The CDR3 bases are TGTGCCAGCAGCCAATCAGGGAACTGGAGGTCCGGGGAGCTGTTTTTT. This sequence encodes CASSQSGNWRSGELFF.

This sequence joins TRBV28 and TRBJ1-4, with 8 bases that match TRBD1. CDR1 and CDR2 (germline): MDHEN, SYDVKM. The length of the CDR3 is 14 residues. V was pared by 6 bases and J by 4 bases, with 4 bases of the junction left unmatched. The CDR3: CASRNTGGNEKLFF. The CDR3 nucleotides read TGTGCCAGCAGAAACACAGGGGGTAATGAAAAACTGTTTTTT.

A few counts support this clone. V is TRBV27 and J is TRBJ2-1; 9 nucleotides match TRBD2. Trimming removed 7 bases from V and 6 bases from J; junction bases left unmatched: 10. The CDR3 covers 15 residues. CDR1 MNHEY and CDR2 SMNVEV come from the germline V gene (reference sequence). In nucleotides, the CDR3 is TGTGCCAGCAACCGATTAGCGGGAGTTTCCAATGAGCAGTTCTTC. It is translated as CASNRLAGVSNEQFF.

The chain carries TRBV9 and TRBJ2-7, with 7 bases matching TRBD1. Germline assignment: CDR1 SGDLS and CDR2 YYNGEE. This CDR3 contains 13 residues. The trim removed 4 bases at V and 6 bases at J, leaving 7 bases unmatched. The CDR3, as DNA: TGTGCCAGCAGCCGACCAGGGGGTCCCGAGCAGTACTTC. It is translated as CASSRPGGPEQYF.

The chain recombines TRBV6-4 with TRBJ2-3, with D unclear. The CDR3 contains 13 residues. The germline gives CDR1 MRHNA, CDR2 SNTAGT. Deletions cut 2 bases from V and 5 bases from J, with 8 bases between. The CDR3 sequence is CASSDGILDTQYF. CDR3 DNA sequence: TGTGCCAGCAGTGACGGAATCTTAGATACGCAGTATTTT.

In DNA, the CDR3 is TGTGCCAGCAGCTCTCGGGGTGGAGCGGGATGGCGGAATGAGCAGTTCTTC. It encodes CASSSRGGAGWRNEQFF. The rearrangement joins TRBV11-2 to TRBJ2-1; TRBD2 matches 7 bases. V dropped 4 bases and J dropped 7; count of bases not matched to a gene: 16. The germline V gene encodes CDR1 SGHAT and CDR2 FQNNGV. The CDR3 is 17 amino acids.